Each of the 28 T cell receptor beta chains below was sequenced from the same sample in a study of long-term antiretroviral therapy in people with HIV. At survey level, the immunoSEQ assay was run in its v3.0 version. Produced via immunoSEQ multiplex PCR; TCRdb's table is partial and in-frame only. The profile shows approximately 35,000 clones, over 85% of them singletons. The sequences come from unsorted PBMCs, collected more than 5 years after starting antiretroviral therapy. The receptors shown here come from a woman in her 50s with HIV.

In its sample, this clone was seen once. The chain combines TRBV27 with TRBJ2-5; D gene unclear. The CDR3 consists of 15 residues. Germline V gene lookup returns CDR1 MNHEY and CDR2 SMNVEV (reference sequence). Deletions cut 3 bases from V and 5 bases from J, with 16 bases between. The CDR3 reads CASSFVVSVRETQYF. The CDR3 DNA sequence: TGTGCCAGCAGTTTCGTGGTTTCGGTCCGGGAGACCCAGTACTTC.

V gene TRBV27 combines with J gene TRBJ1-6; no firm D call. The V end was cut by 5 bases, the J end by 1 base, with 9 bases between. Germline-derived CDR1 and CDR2 are MNHEY and SMNVEV (reference sequence). The length of the CDR3 is 15 residues. CDR3 sequence (DNA): TGTGCCAGCAGTCCCCCTCCATCCTATAATTCACCCCTCCACTTT. Translating it yields CASSPPPSYNSPLHF.

CDR3 sequence (DNA): TGTGCCAGCTCCTACTCGGGACAGATTAGCAATCAGCCCCAGCATTTT. Translated: CASSYSGQISNQPQHF. The genes are TRBV27 and TRBJ1-5, with TRBD1 identical over 7 bases. In germline, CDR1 is MNHEY, CDR2 SMNVEV (reference sequence). The CDR3 loop spans 16 amino acids. V trimming: 8 bases; J trimming: 0 bases; junction bases outside the gene matches: 10.

The J gene is TRBJ2-1, the V gene TRBV29-1; D may be TRBD1 (6 bases). Germline CDR1 SQVTM, CDR2 ANQGSEA. The CDR3 totals 14 residues. V was trimmed by 7 bases and J by 4 bases, leaving 17 bases between them. CDR3: CSAGTLQGYNEQFF. CDR3 nucleotides: TGCAGCGCTGGAACACTACAGGGATACAATGAGCAGTTCTTC.

This sequence joins TRBV7-3 and TRBJ2-3; D is undetermined. With 2 bases removed from V and 1 base from J, the gap between germline ends came to 10 bases. Germline V CDR1 and CDR2: SGHTA, FQGTGA. This CDR3 has 15 residues. CDR3 protein: CASSLVPSRTDTQYF. CDR3 DNA sequence: TGTGCCAGCAGCTTAGTGCCCTCCCGCACAGATACGCAGTATTTT.

The chain couples TRBV5-1 to TRBJ2-3; 10 bases match TRBD2. The ends lost 2 bases at V and 5 bases at J; junction bases unmatched: 5. The CDR3 contains 15 residues. Germline V gives CDR1 SGHRS, CDR2 YFSETQ. The CDR3 loop is CASSLASGGLDTQYF. CDR3 bases: TGCGCCAGCAGCTTAGCTAGCGGGGGATTAGATACGCAGTATTTT.

This rearrangement joins TRBV30 to TRBJ2-5, with D perhaps matching TRBD1 or TRBD2 (5 bases each). Trimming stripped 1 base from V and 2 bases from J, with 20 bases between. Germline CDR1 GTSNPN, CDR2 SVGIG (reference sequence). The CDR3 runs 17 residues. CDR3 in amino acids: CAWSGGKRDQSQETQYF. CDR3 DNA sequence: TGTGCCTGGAGTGGGGGGAAACGGGACCAGTCTCAAGAGACCCAGTACTTC.

The chain combines TRBV9 with TRBJ2-1, with TRBD2 identical over 9 bases. With 0 bases clipped from V and 7 bases from J, the junction kept 20 bases outside the gene matches. CDR1 SGDLS and CDR2 YYNGEE come from the germline V gene. This CDR3 has 20 residues. CDR3 DNA: TGTGCCAGCAGCGTAGCTGACCCAGGGGAGGCGGGGGGGGCCCGGAATGAGCAGTTCTTC. Translating it yields CASSVADPGEAGGARNEQFF.

The genes are TRBV5-6 and TRBJ2-7; D is ambiguous. Trimming stripped 1 base from V and 2 bases from J, with 4 bases between. Germline V gene data show CDR1 as SGHDT and CDR2 as YYEEEE. The length of the CDR3 is 12 residues. The CDR3 region has the DNA TGTGCCAGCAGCTTGAAGCCCTACGAGCAGTACTTC. Translating gives CASSLKPYEQYF.

This chain links TRBV5-1 with TRBJ2-3; 12 nucleotides agree with TRBD2. Germline trimming cut 0 bases from V and 4 bases from J; bases unmatched to any gene: 0. This CDR3 is built from 15 residues. CDR1 and CDR2 (germline): SGHRS, YFSETQ. The CDR3 here is CASSLGLAGADTQYF. CDR3 nucleotides: TGCGCCAGCAGCTTGGGACTAGCGGGGGCAGATACGCAGTATTTT. The full variable domain, its missing parts supplied by reference TRBV5-1 and TRBJ2-3, is KAGVTQTPRYLIKTRGQQVTLSCSPISGHRSVSWYQQTPGQGLQFLFEYFSETQRNKGNFPGRFSGRQFSNSRSEMNVSTLELGDSALYLCASSLGLAGADTQYFGPGTRLTVL.

The rearrangement links TRBV4-2 to TRBJ2-1; no firm D call. Deletions cut 0 bases from V and 9 bases from J, with 6 bases between. The CDR3 runs to 12 residues. Looked up from germline, CDR1 is LGHNA and CDR2 is YNFKEQ. The CDR3 here is CASSQDMVEQFF. The CDR3 DNA reads TGTGCCAGCAGCCAAGATATGGTTGAGCAGTTCTTC.

The chain uses TRBV9 and TRBJ1-3; no clear D. Trimming stripped 3 bases from V and 4 bases from J, with 8 bases between. This CDR3 is built from 13 residues. Germline CDR1 and CDR2: SGDLS and YYNGEE. The CDR3 protein is CASSAVRGNTIYF. In nucleotides, the CDR3 is TGTGCCAGCAGCGCGGTCCGGGGAAACACCATATATTTT.

This chain connects TRBV9 to TRBJ1-3; D perhaps matches TRBD1 (5 bases). V lost 4 bases and J 0 bases, leaving 11 bases between the germline ends. This CDR3 region has 15 residues. In germline, CDR1 is SGDLS, CDR2 YYNGEE. DNA of the CDR3: TGTGCCAGCAGCCCGGGGGGGAGCTCTGGAAACACCATATATTTT. This sequence encodes CASSPGGSSGNTIYF.

The rearrangement links TRBV7-2 to TRBJ1-2; TRBD1 aligns across 12 bases. CDR1 is SGHTA, CDR2 FQGNSA, per germline. The CDR3 totals 14 residues. Trimming removed 5 bases from V and 6 bases from J; junction bases left unmatched: 4. The CDR3 spells CASSGDRGLHGYTF. CDR3 coding DNA: TGTGCCAGCAGCGGGGACAGGGGGCTCCATGGCTACACCTTC.

The chain combines TRBV5-4 with TRBJ2-7, with D possibly matching TRBD1 (6 bases). Germline V lookup: CDR1 SGHNT, CDR2 YYREEE (reference sequence). V was cut by 4 bases and J by 1 base, with 12 bases left in between. This CDR3 has 14 residues. CDR3 in amino acids: CASSPGTLSYEQYF. The DNA for the CDR3 is TGTGCCAGCAGCCCCGGGACACTTTCCTACGAGCAGTACTTC.

This clone has only one observation. The chain recombines TRBV19 with TRBJ2-7, with 9 bases that match TRBD1. In germline, CDR1 is LNHDA, CDR2 SQIVND (reference sequence). V was clipped by 4 bases and J by 7 bases; unmatched bases: 5. The CDR3 is 13 residues long. CDR3 nucleotides: TGTGCCAGTAGTACACAGGGACAGGGAGAGCAGTACTTC. Translated, it gives CASSTQGQGEQYF.

This clone was picked up a small number of times. This chain uses TRBV27 with TRBJ2-5; no firm D call. CDR1 and CDR2 from the germline V gene are MNHEY and SMNVEV (reference sequence). CDR3 length: 14 amino acids. V gave up 5 bases and J gave up 2 bases, with 12 bases separating them. CDR3 loop: CASSPLDGQETQYF. In nucleotides, the CDR3 is TGTGCCAGCAGTCCCTTGGACGGACAAGAGACCCAGTACTTC.

CDR3 sequence reads: CASSLAAEGEQYF. The CDR3 region has the DNA TGTGCCAGCAGCTTAGCAGCAGAAGGGGAGCAGTACTTC. The chain couples TRBV11-3 to TRBJ2-7; D is unclear. The CDR3 has 13 residues. V was shortened by 1 base and J by 7 bases, with 11 bases between the two germline ends. Germline V gene sequence: CDR1 SGHNT, CDR2 YENEEA.

The chain recombines TRBV6-1 with TRBJ1-3; D gene ambiguous. This CDR3 comprises 14 residues. V shed 2 bases and J shed 4 bases, with 9 bases lying between them. Germline CDR1 and CDR2: MNHNS and SASEGT. The DNA of the CDR3 is TGTGCCAGCAGTGAACTGGGGAACGGAAACACCATATATTTT. Protein: CASSELGNGNTIYF.

The chain recombines TRBV11-2 with TRBJ1-2, with D uncertain. The germline CDR1 and CDR2 sequences are SGHAT and FQNNGV. CDR3 size: 13 residues. The germline V and J ends were trimmed by 1 base and 4 bases, with 7 bases remaining between them. The CDR3 loop is CASSLGPPYGYTF. CDR3 sequence (DNA): TGTGCCAGCAGCTTAGGGCCTCCCTATGGCTACACCTTC.

The genes are TRBV11-3 and TRBJ2-1; 11 nucleotides line up with TRBD2. CDR1 is SGHNT, CDR2 YENEEA, per germline. CDR3 length equals 16 residues. With V trimmed by 1 base and J by 9 bases, 8 bases remained unmatched. The CDR3 sequence: CASSLGLAGGYSEQFF. CDR3 coding DNA: TGTGCCAGCAGCTTAGGGCTAGCGGGGGGATATAGTGAGCAGTTCTTC.

The J gene is TRBJ2-7, the V gene TRBV7-2; D remains ambiguous. From germline, CDR1 is SGHTA and CDR2 FQGNSA. Trimming shortened V by 1 base and J by 1 base, and 8 bases separated the two germline ends. There are 14 residues in the CDR3. DNA of the CDR3: TGTGCCAGCAGCTTAGGGCTGAAATCCTACGAGCAGTACTTC. This sequence encodes CASSLGLKSYEQYF.

The gene calls are TRBV2 and TRBJ1-1; D gene ambiguous. V shed 3 bases and J shed 0 bases, with 8 bases lying between them. The germline gives CDR1 SNHLY, CDR2 FYNNEI. The CDR3 has 14 amino acids. The DNA for the CDR3 is TGTGCCAGCAGTGATAGTCTTATGAACACTGAAGCTTTCTTT. Its protein is CASSDSLMNTEAFF.

The gene calls are TRBV13 and TRBJ2-3, with 8 bases that match TRBD1. Germline CDR1 reads PRHDT; CDR2 reads FYEKMQ (reference sequence). Germline trimming cut 6 bases from V and 8 bases from J; bases unmatched to any gene: 10. The CDR3 runs to 14 residues. CDR3 coding DNA: TGTGCCAGCAGGCCAGGGGGCTTAGTTGGTACGCAGTATTTT. It codes for CASRPGGLVGTQYF.

The chain recombines TRBV19 with TRBJ2-5; D gene uncertain. Germline V lookup: CDR1 LNHDA, CDR2 SQIVND (reference sequence). With 1 base removed from V and 6 bases from J, the gap between germline ends came to 12 bases. The CDR3 sequence is 14 residues long. This CDR3 is CASSIGLVPQTQYF. CDR3 DNA: TGTGCCAGTAGTATAGGACTCGTCCCACAGACCCAGTACTTC.

The CDR3 region is CASSQDTGRQPQHF. As DNA, the CDR3 is TGCGCCAGCAGCCAAGATACAGGGAGGCAGCCCCAGCATTTT. The gene calls are TRBV4-3 and TRBJ1-5, with a possible D match to TRBD1 (6 bases). The V and J ends lost 0 bases and 7 bases respectively, with 10 bases between them. Per the germline V gene, CDR1 is LGHNA and CDR2 is YSLEER. The CDR3 runs to 14 residues.

The gene calls are TRBV27 and TRBJ1-2, with D possibly matching TRBD1 (5 bases). The CDR3 sequence is 14 residues long. V lost 8 bases and J 0 bases, leaving 13 bases between the germline ends. Germline V CDR1 and CDR2: MNHEY, SMNVEV (reference sequence). For the CDR3, the DNA is TGTGCCAGCTACGGACCGGGGGCTAACTATGGCTACACCTTC. Amino acid sequence: CASYGPGANYGYTF.

The rearrangement uses TRBV11-2 and TRBJ1-1, with a tentative D call TRBD1 (6 bases). The CDR3 runs 15 residues. Germline CDR1 SGHAT, CDR2 FQNNGV. V shed 5 bases and J shed 5 bases, with 18 bases lying between them. The CDR3 reads CASSPREGRGTEAFF. DNA for the CDR3: TGTGCCAGCAGCCCTCGGGAGGGGAGGGGGACTGAAGCTTTCTTT.